This entry features one T cell receptor (beta chain) sequence. One junction end does not reproduce the germline sequence, and a read error may be involved. This sample is part of a study of Tregs in tolerant kidney transplant recipients. This table comes from immunoSEQ multiplex PCR, and its TCRdb copy is limited to in-frame clones, with some not included. The sample consists of about 240,000 clones, 84% of them appearing once. The material sequenced was CD4+ T cells from blood. The sequence was collected from a human donor in good health.

CDR3 sequence (DNA): TGTGCCATCAGTGAGTCGAGACCTCAGCAATACTTC. Translation: CAISESRPQQYF. The chain is built from TRBV10-3 and TRBJ2-7; no clear D gene. The CDR3 is 12 amino acids. The germline gives CDR1 ENHRY, CDR2 SYGVKD.